The source of this T cell receptor beta chain is a study of shared clonotypes between healthy human individuals. Sequenced by immunoSEQ multiplex PCR; TCRdb stores in-frame clones only, minus some. The profile shows around 700,000 clones, about 92% of them singletons. The naive CD8 population came from CD45RO-negative cells selected for CCR7, without terminally differentiated effector memory CD45RA+ cells. This clone is a singleton in its sample. The V end lost 0 bases, the J end lost 0 bases, and 19 bases lay between the germline ends. The CDR3 length is 18 residues. Looked up from germline, CDR1 is SGHRS and CDR2 is YFSETQ.

The sequence came from a man aged 25 to 45 in good health. The chain uses TRBV5-1 and TRBJ2-7, with a weak D call TRBD1 (6 bases). The sequenced sample consisted of naive CD8+ T cells sorted from blood. Here the CDR3 reads CASSLEAASGAYSYEQYF. In DNA form, the CDR3 reads TGCGCCAGCAGCTTGGAAGCGGCGTCAGGGGCTTACTCCTACGAGCAGTACTTC.